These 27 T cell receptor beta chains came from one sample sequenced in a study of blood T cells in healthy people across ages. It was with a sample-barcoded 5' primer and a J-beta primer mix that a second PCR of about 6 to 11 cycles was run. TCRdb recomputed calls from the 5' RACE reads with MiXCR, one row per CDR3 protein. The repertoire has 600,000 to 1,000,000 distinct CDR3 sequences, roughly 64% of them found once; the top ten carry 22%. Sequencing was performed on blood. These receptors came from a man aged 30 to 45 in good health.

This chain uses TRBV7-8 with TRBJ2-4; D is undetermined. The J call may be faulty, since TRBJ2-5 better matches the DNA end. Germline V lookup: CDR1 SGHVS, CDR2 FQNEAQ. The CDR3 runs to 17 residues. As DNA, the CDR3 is TGTGCCAGCAGGGGCTTTGAGCCCGAATTGAATAAAGAGACCCAGTACTTC. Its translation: CASRGFEPELNKETQYF.

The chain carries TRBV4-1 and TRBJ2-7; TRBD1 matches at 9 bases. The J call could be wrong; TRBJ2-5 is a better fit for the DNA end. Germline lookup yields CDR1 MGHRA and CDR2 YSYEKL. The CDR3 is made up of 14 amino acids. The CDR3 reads CASSQRTGVETQYF. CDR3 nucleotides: TGCGCCAGCAGCCAAAGGACAGGGGTGGAGACCCAGTACTTC.

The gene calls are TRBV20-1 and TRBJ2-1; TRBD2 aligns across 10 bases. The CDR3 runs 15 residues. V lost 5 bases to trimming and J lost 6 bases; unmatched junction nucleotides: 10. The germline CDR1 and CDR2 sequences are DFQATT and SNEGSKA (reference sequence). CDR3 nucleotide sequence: TGCAGTGCTCCACGTTGGGCTAGCGGGAGCAATGAGCAGTTCTTC. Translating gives CSAPRWASGSNEQFF.

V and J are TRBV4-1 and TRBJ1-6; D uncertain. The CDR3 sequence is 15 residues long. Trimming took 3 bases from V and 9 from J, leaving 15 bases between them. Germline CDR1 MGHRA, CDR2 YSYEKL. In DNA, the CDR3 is TGCGCCAGCAGCCACCTAGGAGGATCTGGTTCACCCCTCCACTTT. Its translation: CASSHLGGSGSPLHF.

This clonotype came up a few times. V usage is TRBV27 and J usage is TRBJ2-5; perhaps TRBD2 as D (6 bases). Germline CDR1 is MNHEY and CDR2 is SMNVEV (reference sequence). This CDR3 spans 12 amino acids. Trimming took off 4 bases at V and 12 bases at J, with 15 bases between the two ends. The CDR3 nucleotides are TGTGCCAGCAGTTCGCGGAGGGGCTGGGAGTACTTC. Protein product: CASSSRRGWEYF.

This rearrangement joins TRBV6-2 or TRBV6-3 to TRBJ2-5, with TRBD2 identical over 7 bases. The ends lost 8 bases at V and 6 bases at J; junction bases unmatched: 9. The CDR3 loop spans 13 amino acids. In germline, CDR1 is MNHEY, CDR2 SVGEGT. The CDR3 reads CASQWTSQQTQYF. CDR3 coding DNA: TGTGCCAGCCAATGGACTAGTCAACAGACCCAGTACTTC.

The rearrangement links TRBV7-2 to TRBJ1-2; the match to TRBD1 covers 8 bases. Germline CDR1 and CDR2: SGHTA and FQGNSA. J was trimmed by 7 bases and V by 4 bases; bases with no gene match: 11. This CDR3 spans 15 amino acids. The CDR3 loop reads CASSSDRTGSSGYTF. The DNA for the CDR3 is TGTGCCAGCAGCTCAGATAGGACAGGGTCCTCTGGCTACACCTTC.

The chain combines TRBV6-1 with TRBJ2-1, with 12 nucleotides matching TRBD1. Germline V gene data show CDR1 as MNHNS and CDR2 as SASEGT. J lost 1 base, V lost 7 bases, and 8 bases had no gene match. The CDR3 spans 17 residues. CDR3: CASMRDRGRSSYNEQFF. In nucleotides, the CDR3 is TGTGCCAGCATGCGGGACAGGGGGCGAAGTTCCTACAATGAGCAGTTCTTC.

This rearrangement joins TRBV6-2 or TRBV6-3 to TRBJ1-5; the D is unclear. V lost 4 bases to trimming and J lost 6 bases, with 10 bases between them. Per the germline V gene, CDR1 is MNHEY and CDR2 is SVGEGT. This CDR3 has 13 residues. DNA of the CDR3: TGTGCCAGCAGTTTGCTACGGGTTCAGCCCCAGCATTTT. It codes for CASSLLRVQPQHF.

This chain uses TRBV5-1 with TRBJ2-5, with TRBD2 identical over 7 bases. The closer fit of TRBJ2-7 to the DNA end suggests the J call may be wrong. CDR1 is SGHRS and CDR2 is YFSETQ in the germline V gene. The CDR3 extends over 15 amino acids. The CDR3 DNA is TGCGCCAGCAGCGCCAACCCGGGACTACCCTACGAGCAGTACTTC. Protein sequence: CASSANPGLPYEQYF.

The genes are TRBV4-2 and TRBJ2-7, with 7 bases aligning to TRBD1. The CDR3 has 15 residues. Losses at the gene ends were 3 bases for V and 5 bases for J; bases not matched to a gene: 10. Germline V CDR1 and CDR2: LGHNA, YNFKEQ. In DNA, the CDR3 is TGTGCCAGCAGCCAGACGGGACAGTCAGGCAACGAGCAGTACTTC. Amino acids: CASSQTGQSGNEQYF.

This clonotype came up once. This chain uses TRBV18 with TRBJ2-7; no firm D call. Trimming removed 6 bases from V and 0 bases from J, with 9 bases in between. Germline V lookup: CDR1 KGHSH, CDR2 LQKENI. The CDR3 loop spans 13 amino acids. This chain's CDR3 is CASSDVFSYEQYF. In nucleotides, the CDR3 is TGTGCCAGCTCCGACGTTTTCTCCTACGAGCAGTACTTC.

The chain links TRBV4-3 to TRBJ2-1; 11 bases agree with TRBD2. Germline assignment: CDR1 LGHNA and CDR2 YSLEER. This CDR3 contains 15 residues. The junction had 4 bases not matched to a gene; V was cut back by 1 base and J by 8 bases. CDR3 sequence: CASSQGGTSGYEQFF. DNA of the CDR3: TGCGCCAGCAGCCAAGGAGGGACTAGCGGATATGAGCAGTTCTTC.

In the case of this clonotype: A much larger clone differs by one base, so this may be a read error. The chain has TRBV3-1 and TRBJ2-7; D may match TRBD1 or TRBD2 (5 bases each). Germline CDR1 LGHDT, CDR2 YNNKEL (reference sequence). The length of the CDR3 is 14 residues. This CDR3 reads CTSSLDWGERAQYF. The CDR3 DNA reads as TGTACCAGCAGCTTAGACTGGGGCGAGAGGGCCCAGTACTTC.

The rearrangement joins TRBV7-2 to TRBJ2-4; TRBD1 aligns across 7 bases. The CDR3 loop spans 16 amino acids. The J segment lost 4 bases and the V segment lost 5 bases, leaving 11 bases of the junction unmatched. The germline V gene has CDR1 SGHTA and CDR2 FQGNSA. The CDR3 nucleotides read TGTGCCAGCAGCCCAGAAACACAGGGGCTTAAAAACATTCAGTACTTC. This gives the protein CASSPETQGLKNIQYF. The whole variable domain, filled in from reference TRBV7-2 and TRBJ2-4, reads GAGVSQSPSNKVTEKGKDVELRCDPISGHTALYWYRQSLGQGLEFLIYFQGNSAPDKSGLPSDRFSAERTGGSVSTLTIQRTQQEDSAVYLCASSPETQGLKNIQYFGAGTRLSVL.

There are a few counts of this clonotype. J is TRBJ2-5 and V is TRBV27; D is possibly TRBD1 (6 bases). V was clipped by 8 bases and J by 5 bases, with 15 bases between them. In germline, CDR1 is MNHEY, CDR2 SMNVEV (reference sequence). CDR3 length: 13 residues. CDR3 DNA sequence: TGTGCCAGCGGTGACGACAGGAGGGAGACCCAGTACTTC. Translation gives CASGDDRRETQYF.

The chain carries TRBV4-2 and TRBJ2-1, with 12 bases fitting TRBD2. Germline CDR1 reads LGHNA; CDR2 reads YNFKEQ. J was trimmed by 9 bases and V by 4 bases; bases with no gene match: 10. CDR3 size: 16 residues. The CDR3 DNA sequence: TGTGCCAGCAGCCTCCCACTGACTAGCGGGAGAGGTGAGCAGTTCTTC. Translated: CASSLPLTSGRGEQFF.

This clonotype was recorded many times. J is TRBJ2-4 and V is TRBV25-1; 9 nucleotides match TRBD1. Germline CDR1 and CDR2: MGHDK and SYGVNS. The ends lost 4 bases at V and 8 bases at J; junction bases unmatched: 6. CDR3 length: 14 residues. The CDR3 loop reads CASSGGQGSDIQYF. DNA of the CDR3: TGTGCCAGCAGTGGCGGACAGGGGTCGGACATTCAGTACTTC.

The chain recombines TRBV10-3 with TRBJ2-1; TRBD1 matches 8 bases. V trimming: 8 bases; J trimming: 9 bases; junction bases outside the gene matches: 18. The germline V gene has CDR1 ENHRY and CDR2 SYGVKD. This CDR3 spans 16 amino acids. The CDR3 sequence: CAIQLAQGDLRTEQFF. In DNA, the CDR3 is TGTGCCATCCAATTAGCACAGGGGGATTTGAGGACTGAGCAGTTCTTC.

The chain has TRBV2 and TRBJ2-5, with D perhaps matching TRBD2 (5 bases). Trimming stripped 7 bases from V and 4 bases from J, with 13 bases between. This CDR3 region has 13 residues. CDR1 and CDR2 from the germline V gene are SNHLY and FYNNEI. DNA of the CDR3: TGTGCCAGCACCGGGATTCGGCGAGAGACCCAGTACTTC. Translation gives CASTGIRRETQYF.

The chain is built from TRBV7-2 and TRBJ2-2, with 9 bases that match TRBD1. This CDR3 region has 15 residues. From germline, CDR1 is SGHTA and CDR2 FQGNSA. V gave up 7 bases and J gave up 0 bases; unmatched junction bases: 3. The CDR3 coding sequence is TGTGCCAGCACCAACAGGGGGCCGAACACCGGGGAGCTGTTTTTT. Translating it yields CASTNRGPNTGELFF.

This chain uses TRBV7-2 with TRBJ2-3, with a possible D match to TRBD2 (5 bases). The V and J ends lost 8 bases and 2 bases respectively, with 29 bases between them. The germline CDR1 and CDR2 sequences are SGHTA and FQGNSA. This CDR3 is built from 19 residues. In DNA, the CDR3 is TGTGCCAGCGAGGAGTCAATTCGCCTGCGCGGGTCGTTCACAGATACGCAGTATTTT. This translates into CASEESIRLRGSFTDTQYF.

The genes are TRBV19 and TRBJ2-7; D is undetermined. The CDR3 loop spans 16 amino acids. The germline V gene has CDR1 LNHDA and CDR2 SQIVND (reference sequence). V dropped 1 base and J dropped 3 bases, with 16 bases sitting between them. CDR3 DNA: TGTGCCAGTAGTATAGCGTTCGGACGAGAGGACTACGAGCAGTACTTC. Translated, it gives CASSIAFGREDYEQYF.

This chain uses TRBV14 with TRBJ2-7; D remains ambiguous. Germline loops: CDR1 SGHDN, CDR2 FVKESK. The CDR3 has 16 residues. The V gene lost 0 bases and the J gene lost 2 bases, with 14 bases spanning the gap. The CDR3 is CASSQEGFFSAYEQYF. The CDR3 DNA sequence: TGTGCCAGCAGCCAAGAAGGCTTCTTTTCGGCCTACGAGCAGTACTTC.

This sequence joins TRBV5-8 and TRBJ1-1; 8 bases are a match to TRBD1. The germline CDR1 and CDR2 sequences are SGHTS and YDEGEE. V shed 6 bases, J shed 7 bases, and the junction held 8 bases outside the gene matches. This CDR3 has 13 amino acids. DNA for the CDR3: TGTGCCAGCAATACGCAGGGGGCCTTTGAAGCTTTCTTT. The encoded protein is CASNTQGAFEAFF. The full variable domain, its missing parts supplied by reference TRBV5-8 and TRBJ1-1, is EAGVTQSPTHLIKTRGQQATLRCSPISGHTSVYWYQQALGLGLQFLLWYDEGEERNRGNFPPRFSGRQFPNYSSELNVNALELEDSALYLCASNTQGAFEAFFGQGTRLTVV.

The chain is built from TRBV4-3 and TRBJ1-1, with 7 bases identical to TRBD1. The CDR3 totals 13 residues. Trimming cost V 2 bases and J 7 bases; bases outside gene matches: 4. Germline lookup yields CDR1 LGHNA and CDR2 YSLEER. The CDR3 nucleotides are TGCGCCAGCAGCCAAATACAGGGGAATGAAGCTTTCTTT. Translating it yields CASSQIQGNEAFF.

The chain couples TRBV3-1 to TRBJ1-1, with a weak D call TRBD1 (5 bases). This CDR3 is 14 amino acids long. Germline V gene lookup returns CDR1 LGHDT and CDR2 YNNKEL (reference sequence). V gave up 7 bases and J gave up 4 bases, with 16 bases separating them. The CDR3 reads CASNILGGSTEAFF. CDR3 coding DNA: TGTGCCAGCAATATCCTTGGGGGTAGCACTGAAGCTTTCTTT. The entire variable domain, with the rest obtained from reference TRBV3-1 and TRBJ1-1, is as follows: DTAVSQTPKYLVTQMGNDKSIKCEQNLGHDTMYWYKQDSKKFLKIMFSYNNKELIINETVPNRFSPKSPDKAHLNLHINSLELGDSAVYFCASNILGGSTEAFFGQGTRLTVV.